These 2 T cell receptor beta chains were all obtained from the same sample, sequenced in a study of T cell repertoires in cytomegalovirus infection. Using its own MiXCR run on the reads, TCRdb lists one record per CDR3 protein. Of approximately 910,000 distinct CDR3 sequences listed, roughly 30% were seen once; the top ten hold over 10%. Antigen specificity for these receptors is unknown. Sequences were derived from cultured CD8+ T cells from PBMCs, sampled from culture after CMV antigen stimulation. The receptor source for this set is a human donor in good health (CMV status not recorded). Some clones in this sample may be carry-over from other donors' samples.

Worth noting for this clonotype: A much more abundant neighbour one base away suggests this may be a read error. The chain carries TRBV7-2 and TRBJ1-1; weak D call: TRBD1 (6 bases). Trimming removed 2 bases at V and 5 bases at J, with 15 bases between. Germline loops: CDR1 SGHTA, CDR2 FQGNSA. CDR3 length: 15 residues. DNA for the CDR3: TGTGCCAGCAGCTTATCCTGGACAGAGTTAACTGAAGCTTTCTTT. Its translation is CASSLSWTELTEAFF.

The chain links TRBV6-6 to TRBJ2-1; D is unclear. Germline CDR1 is MNHNY and CDR2 is SVGAGI (reference sequence). This CDR3 comprises 13 residues. V was clipped by 2 bases and J by 8 bases, with 10 bases between them. The CDR3 here is CASSYTYGDEQFF. The DNA for the CDR3 is TGTGCCAGCAGTTACACTTATGGCGATGAGCAGTTCTTC.